The T cell receptor beta chain described here comes from a study of blood T cell repertoires in COVID-19. The overall study: The study drew acute and convalescent COVID-19 samples from the United States, Italy and Spain. Nucleic acid was either cDNA or gDNA, and it came from T cells, B-cell-depleted T cells, or PBMCs.

This CDR3 spans 16 amino acids. Trimming removed 7 bases from V and 5 bases from J, with 27 bases in between. Germline lookup yields CDR1 SQVTM and CDR2 ANQGSEA. Original processing methods: Amplification of reference gene primers was used by the study to estimate nucleated cell counts. Profiling relied on immunoSEQ multiplex PCR, and the TCRdb table lists in-frame clones only, not all of them. For V, J and clone size, that table is used; D and trimming come from the DNA. The sample contains fewer than 150,000 clones, more than 75% of which appear only once. The TCR sequence derives from a human donor in a cohort sampled during active COVID-19. The rearrangement uses TRBV29-1 and TRBJ2-7, with D tentatively TRBD2 (6 bases). The sequencing input was peripheral blood. The CDR3 nucleotides read TGCAGCGCCCGAGAGGGGAGGTACAACTGGGCGGACGAGCAGTACTTC. It is translated as CSAREGRYNWADEQYF.